The T cell receptor (beta chain) described here comes from a study of blood T cell repertoires in COVID-19. Overall study: From the United States, Italy and Spain came samples of acute and convalescent COVID-19. In each case, the material was cDNA or gDNA derived from T cells, B-cell-depleted T cells, or PBMCs.

Losses at the gene ends were 0 bases for V and 5 bases for J; bases not matched to a gene: 4. Per the germline V gene, CDR1 is KGHSH and CDR2 is LQKENI. The CDR3 totals 15 residues. As originally analysed: Amplification with reference gene primers provided the estimates of nucleated cell counts. The assay was immunoSEQ multiplex PCR, and TCRdb's table has in-frame clones only and misses some. That table is the source of V, J and clone size, and D and trimming were worked out from the DNA. Among about 120,000 clones, 65% to 85% were seen once, and the ten largest hold roughly 4.3%. The TCR sequence derives from an older woman with acute or convalescent COVID-19. Source material: peripheral blood. V gene TRBV18 combines with J gene TRBJ2-5; 9 positions agree with TRBD1. CDR3 sequence: CASSPPTGGRETQYF. The CDR3 DNA reads as TGTGCCAGCTCACCACCGACAGGGGGGCGCGAGACCCAGTACTTC.